This TCR beta chain was observed in a study of T cells in Graves' hyperthyroidism and ophthalmopathy. On this clonotype: Since a much larger clone is just one base distant, this may be a read error. The CDR3 carries no conserved terminal phenylalanine or tryptophan, so it likely arises from a read error.

There were TCR beta CDR3 regions amplified from RNA transcripts. TCR CDR3 underwent first-round RT-PCR with the HTBI primer set. One entry per CDR3 protein results from TCRdb running MiXCR on the multiplex PCR reads. The sample carries 370,000 or so distinct CDR3 sequences, about 14% recorded once. There are 15 residues in the CDR3. V was shortened by 1 base and J by 5 bases, with 12 bases between the two germline ends. CDR1 SGHRS and CDR2 YFSETQ come from the germline V gene. The source of this sequence is a man aged 25 to 45 with Graves' hyperthyroidism that later progressed to Graves' ophthalmopathy. The material sequenced was blood. The genes are TRBV5-1 and TRBJ2-2; tentative D call: TRBD1 (5 bases). The CDR3 nucleotides read TGCGCCAGCAGCTTGTCAGGGTCTGGAACCGGGGAGCTGTTTTCT. This sequence encodes CASSLSGSGTGELFS.